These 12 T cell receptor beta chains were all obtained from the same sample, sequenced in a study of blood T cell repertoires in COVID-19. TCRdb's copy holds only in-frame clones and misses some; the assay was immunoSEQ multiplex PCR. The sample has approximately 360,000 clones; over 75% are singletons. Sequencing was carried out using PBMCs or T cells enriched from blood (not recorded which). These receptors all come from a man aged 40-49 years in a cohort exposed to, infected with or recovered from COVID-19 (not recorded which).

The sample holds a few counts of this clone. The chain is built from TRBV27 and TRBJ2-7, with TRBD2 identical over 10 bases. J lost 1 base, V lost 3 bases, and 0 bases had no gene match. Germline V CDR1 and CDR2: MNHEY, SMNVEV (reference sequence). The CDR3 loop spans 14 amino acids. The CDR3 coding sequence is TGTGCCAGCAGTTTGACTAGCGGGTCCTACGAGCAGTACTTC. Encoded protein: CASSLTSGSYEQYF.

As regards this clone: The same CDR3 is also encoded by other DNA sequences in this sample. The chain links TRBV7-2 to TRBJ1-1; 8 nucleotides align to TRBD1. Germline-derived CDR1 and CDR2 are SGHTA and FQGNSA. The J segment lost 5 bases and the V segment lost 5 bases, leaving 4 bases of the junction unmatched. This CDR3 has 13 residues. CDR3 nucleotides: TGTGCCAGCAGCCGTACAGGGGGGACTGAAGCTTTCTTT. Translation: CASSRTGGTEAFF.

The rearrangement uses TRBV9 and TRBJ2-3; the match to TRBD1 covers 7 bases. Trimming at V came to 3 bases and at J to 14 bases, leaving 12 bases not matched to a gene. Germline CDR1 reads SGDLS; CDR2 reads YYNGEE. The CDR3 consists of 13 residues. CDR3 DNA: TGTGCCAGCAGCGCCGACTTGGTCGGGACAGCGTATTTT. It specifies CASSADLVGTAYF.

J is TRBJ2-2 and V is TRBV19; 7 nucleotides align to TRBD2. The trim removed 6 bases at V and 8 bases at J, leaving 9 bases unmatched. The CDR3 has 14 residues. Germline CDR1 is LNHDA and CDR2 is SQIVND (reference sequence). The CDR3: CASSELGTMGELFF. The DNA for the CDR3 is TGTGCCAGTAGCGAATTAGGGACTATGGGGGAGCTGTTTTTT.

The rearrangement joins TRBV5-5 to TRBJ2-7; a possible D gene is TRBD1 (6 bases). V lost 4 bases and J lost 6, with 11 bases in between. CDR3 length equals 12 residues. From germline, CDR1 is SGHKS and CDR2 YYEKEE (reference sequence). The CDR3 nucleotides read TGTGCCAGCAGCCTGCTCAGGGGCGAGCAGTACTTC. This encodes CASSLLRGEQYF.

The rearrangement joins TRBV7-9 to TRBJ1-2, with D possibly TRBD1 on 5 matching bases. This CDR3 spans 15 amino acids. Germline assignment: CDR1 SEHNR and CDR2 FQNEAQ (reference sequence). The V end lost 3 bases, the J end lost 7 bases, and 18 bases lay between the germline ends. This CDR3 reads CASSFNVPLRGGYTF. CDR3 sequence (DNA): TGTGCCAGCAGCTTTAATGTCCCCCTAAGGGGTGGCTACACCTTC.

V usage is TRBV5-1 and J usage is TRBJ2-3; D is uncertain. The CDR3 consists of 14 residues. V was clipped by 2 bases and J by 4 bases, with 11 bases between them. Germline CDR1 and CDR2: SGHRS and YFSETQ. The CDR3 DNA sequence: TGCGCCAGCAGCTTCTCTCCCGGGTCAGATACGCAGTATTTT. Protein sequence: CASSFSPGSDTQYF.

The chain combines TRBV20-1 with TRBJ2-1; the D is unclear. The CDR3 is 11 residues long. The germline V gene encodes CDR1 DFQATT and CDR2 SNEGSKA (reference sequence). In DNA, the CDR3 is TGCAGCTCTTTAGCTTTTACTGAGCAGTTCTTC. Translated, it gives CSSLAFTEQFF.

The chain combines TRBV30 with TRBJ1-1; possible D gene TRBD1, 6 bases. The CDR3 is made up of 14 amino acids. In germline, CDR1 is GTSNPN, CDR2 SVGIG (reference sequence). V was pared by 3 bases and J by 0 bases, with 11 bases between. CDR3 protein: CAWSPTGVNTEAFF. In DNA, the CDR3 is TGTGCCTGGAGCCCGACAGGCGTGAACACTGAAGCTTTCTTT.

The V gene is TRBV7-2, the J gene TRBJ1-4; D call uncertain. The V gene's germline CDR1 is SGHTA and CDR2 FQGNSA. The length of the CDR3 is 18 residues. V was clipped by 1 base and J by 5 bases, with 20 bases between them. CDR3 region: CASSLVPGSSWGNEKLFF. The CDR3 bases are TGTGCCAGCAGCTTAGTGCCGGGGTCGAGTTGGGGAAATGAAAAACTGTTTTTT.

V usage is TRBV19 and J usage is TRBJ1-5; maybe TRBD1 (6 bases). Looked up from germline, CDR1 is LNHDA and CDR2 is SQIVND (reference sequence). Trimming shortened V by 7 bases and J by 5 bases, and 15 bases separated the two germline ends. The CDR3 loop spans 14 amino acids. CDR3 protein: CASTRGGSHQPQHF. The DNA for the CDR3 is TGTGCCAGTACCCGTGGGGGCAGCCATCAGCCCCAGCATTTT.

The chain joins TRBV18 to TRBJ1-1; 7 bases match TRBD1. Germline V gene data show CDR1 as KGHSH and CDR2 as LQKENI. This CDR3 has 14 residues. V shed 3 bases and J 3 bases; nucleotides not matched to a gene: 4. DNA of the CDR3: TGTGCCAGCTCACCTACAGGGGCCGACACTGAAGCTTTCTTT. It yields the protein CASSPTGADTEAFF.